A selection of T cell receptor beta chains follows, all from one sample in a study of T cell repertoires in cytomegalovirus infection. TCRdb reprocessed the reads with MiXCR, giving one entry per CDR3 protein. The sample holds some 940,000 distinct CDR3 sequences, roughly a third seen once. No antigen has been assigned to these receptors. The sample was cultured CD8+ T cells from PBMCs, taken from culture after CMV antigen stimulation. The receptor set was obtained from a human donor in good health (CMV status not recorded). Some clones in this sample may be carry-over from other donors' samples. CDR3s include the opening cysteine and the closing phenylalanine or tryptophan. The D gene is left open where the match is weak. A row's size may be missing; if present it is once, few, many or a size class.

D gene,V gene,clone size,J gene,CDR3 protein,CDR3 DNA
NA,TRBV11-2,NA,TRBJ2-1,CASSLLAEQFF,TGTGCCAGCAGCTTACTGGCTGAGCAGTTCTTC
NA,TRBV19,NA,TRBJ1-5,CASSILLSSNQPQHF,TGTGCCAGTAGTATATTGCTCAGTAGCAATCAGCCCCAGCATTTT
NA,TRBV27,NA,TRBJ1-1,CASSSMGVNTEAFF,TGTGCCAGCAGCTCTATGGGGGTGAATACTGAAGCTTTCTTT
TRBD1,TRBV2,NA,TRBJ2-1,CASSDLPGQGEGEQFF,TGTGCCAGCAGTGATCTTCCGGGACAGGGGGAGGGTGAGCAGTTCTTC
NA,TRBV19,NA,TRBJ1-1,CASSIGWVTNTEAFF,TGTGCCAGTAGTATAGGTTGGGTGACGAACACTGAAGCTTTCTTT
TRBD1,TRBV19,few,TRBJ1-5,CASSIRQGSHQPQHF,TGTGCCAGTAGTATAAGACAGGGATCACATCAGCCCCAGCATTTT
NA,TRBV5-1,few,TRBJ2-1,CASSFGPAGEQFF,TGCGCCAGCAGCTTTGGGCCTGCGGGTGAGCAGTTCTTC
NA,TRBV7-9,many,TRBJ2-2,CASSSTPGPTGELFF,TGTGCCAGCAGCTCGACCCCCGGACCTACCGGGGAGCTGTTTTTT
NA,TRBV27,few,TRBJ2-1,CASSPRIPSYNEQFF,TGTGCCAGCTCCCCCCGGATTCCCTCCTACAATGAGCAGTTCTTC
NA,TRBV6-6,NA,TRBJ1-2,CASSYGEGGNGYTF,TGTGCCAGCAGTTACGGGGAGGGAGGAAATGGCTACACCTTC
TRBD2,TRBV5-6,few,TRBJ2-1,CASSVASGGAHNEQFF,TGTGCCAGCAGCGTGGCTAGCGGGGGCGCCCACAATGAGCAGTTCTTC
NA,TRBV18,NA,TRBJ2-3,CASSPGLRETVTQYF,TGTGCCAGCTCACCAGGTCTGCGGGAAACAGTCACGCAGTATTTT
TRBD1,TRBV7-6,many,TRBJ2-7,CASSTGTGGIYYEQYF,TGTGCCAGCAGCACCGGGACAGGGGGGATTTACTACGAGCAGTACTTC
TRBD1,TRBV6-1,NA,TRBJ2-2,CASSEGTGKAGELFF,TGTGCCAGCAGTGAAGGGACAGGGAAGGCCGGGGAGCTGTTTTTT
TRBD2,TRBV7-9,NA,TRBJ2-5,CASSFEPGLVGHQETQYF,TGTGCCAGCAGCTTCGAACCGGGACTAGTGGGGCACCAAGAGACCCAGTACTTC
NA,TRBV28,NA,TRBJ2-1,CASSLLVGEDSEQFF,TGTGCCAGCAGTTTGTTAGTAGGGGAAGACAGTGAGCAGTTCTTC
NA,TRBV19,NA,TRBJ1-1,CASSIGPHAEAFF,TGTGCCAGTAGTATAGGACCTCACGCTGAAGCTTTCTTT
NA,TRBV12-3/TRBV12-4,NA,TRBJ2-7,CASSRDLYEQYF,TGTGCCAGCAGCCGAGACCTCTACGAGCAGTACTTC
NA,TRBV27,NA,TRBJ1-1,CASSPEISNTEAFF,TGTGCCAGCAGTCCAGAAATCTCTAACACTGAAGCTTTCTTT
NA,TRBV25-1,many,TRBJ2-7,CASSDRDHSYEQYF,TGTGCCAGCAGTGATAGGGACCACTCCTACGAGCAGTACTTC
TRBD1,TRBV7-3,few,TRBJ2-2,CASSKRDRGGGELFF,TGTGCCAGCAGCAAGAGAGACAGGGGTGGCGGGGAGCTGTTTTTT
NA,TRBV12-3/TRBV12-4,few,TRBJ1-4,CASRRDDEKLFF,TGTGCCAGCAGGAGGGATGACGAAAAACTGTTTTTT
NA,TRBV7-2,few,TRBJ1-2,CASSKPWGYTF,TGTGCCAGCAGCAAACCATGGGGCTACACCTTC
TRBD2,TRBV11-2,NA,TRBJ2-5,CASSLSRGGAGETQYF,TGTGCCAGCAGCTTAAGTCGCGGGGGGGCAGGAGAGACCCAGTACTTC
NA,TRBV5-6,few,TRBJ2-1,CASSLETGDIFYNEQFF,TGTGCCAGCAGCCTAGAAACCGGGGACATATTCTACAATGAGCAGTTCTTC
NA,TRBV6-2/TRBV6-3,NA,TRBJ1-2,CASSYSFQQIHYGYTF,TGTGCCAGCAGTTACTCCTTTCAACAGATCCACTATGGCTACACCTTC
NA,TRBV19,NA,TRBJ2-6,CVSDRGSGANVLTF,TGTGTCAGTGACCGGGGGTCCGGGGCCAACGTCCTGACTTTC
TRBD1,TRBV6-1,NA,TRBJ1-5,CASYRNRGVPQAQNQPQHF,TGTGCCAGCTATCGTAACAGGGGGGTGCCGCAGGCCCAAAATCAGCCCCAGCATTTT
NA,TRBV20-1,few,TRBJ1-2,CSASPLSVPEGYTF,TGCAGTGCTAGCCCGCTCTCGGTGCCGGAAGGCTACACCTTC
TRBD2,TRBV7-6,many,TRBJ2-3,CASSSRNLTSGGIDTQYF,TGTGCCAGCAGCTCCCGAAACCTGACTAGCGGGGGAATAGATACGCAGTATTTT
TRBD1,TRBV20-1,NA,TRBJ1-1,CSASSAGQGFIVTEAFF,TGCAGTGCTAGTTCCGCGGGACAGGGGTTTATAGTGACTGAAGCTTTCTTT
NA,TRBV7-6,NA,TRBJ2-7,CASSPPGIPYEQYF,TGTGCCAGCAGCCCTCCCGGGATCCCCTACGAGCAGTACTTC